The rows below give T cell receptor beta chains drawn from one sample of a study of vaccination and CD4 T cells after COVID-19. Their specific antigens are unknown. Each CDR3 protein gets one entry after TCRdb re-called the PCR reads with MiXCR. This table has about 30,000 distinct CDR3 sequences, 62% appearing once. The sequences come from CD4+ T cells from blood, cultured in vitro, collected after SARS-CoV-2 vaccination. These TCRs come from a human donor who received a COVID-19 vaccine. Both conserved end residues are part of each CDR3. D genes are given only for firm matches. A clone size is listed for some rows: how often the clone was seen (once, few, many), or a class if it is expanded.

J: TRBJ1-1; size: -; D: -; V: TRBV1; CDR3: CTSSSDRGWAEAFF; DNA: TGCACCAGCAGCAGTGACAGGGGCTGGGCTGAAGCTTTCTTT
J: TRBJ2-7; size: -; D: -; V: TRBV20-1; CDR3: CSAFPGRYIPGEQYF; DNA: TGCAGTGCTTTTCCCGGGCGCTACATTCCAGGGGAGCAGTACTTC
J: TRBJ2-1; size: -; D: TRBD2; V: TRBV5-1; CDR3: CASSLQRLAGTVNEQFF; DNA: TGCGCCAGCAGCCTACAGAGACTAGCGGGGACGGTGAATGAGCAGTTCTTC
J: TRBJ2-5; size: -; D: TRBD2; V: TRBV12-3/TRBV12-4; CDR3: CASSPSGGVGETQYF; DNA: TGTGCCAGCAGCCCGAGCGGGGGGGTGGGCGAGACCCAGTACTTC
J: TRBJ2-7; size: -; D: -; V: TRBV5-1; CDR3: CASSLWATAGGIYEQYF; DNA: TGCGCCAGCAGCTTGTGGGCTACGGCAGGTGGCATCTACGAGCAGTACTTC
J: TRBJ1-5; size: -; D: TRBD1; V: TRBV5-5; CDR3: CASSGGTGDRSQHF; DNA: TGTGCCAGCAGCGGAGGGACAGGGGATCGATCCCAGCATTTT
J: TRBJ1-2; size: -; D: -; V: TRBV7-9; CDR3: CASSLASGNGGYTF; DNA: TGTGCCAGCAGCTTAGCGTCGGGGAATGGAGGCTACACCTTC
J: TRBJ2-3; size: -; D: TRBD2; V: TRBV20-1; CDR3: CSASSSGGTDTQYF; DNA: TGCAGTGCTAGTTCCAGCGGGGGGACAGATACGCAGTATTTT
J: TRBJ1-3; size: -; D: -; V: TRBV12-3/TRBV12-4; CDR3: CASRRDDWRRNTIYF; DNA: TGTGCCAGCAGACGGGACGACTGGCGTCGAAACACCATATATTTT
J: TRBJ1-1; size: -; D: TRBD1; V: TRBV20-1; CDR3: CSQRTGVGTEAFF; DNA: TGCAGTCAACGTACAGGGGTTGGCACTGAAGCTTTCTTT
J: TRBJ1-4; size: -; D: -; V: TRBV5-4; CDR3: CASSLAQTNEKLFF; DNA: TGTGCCAGCAGCTTGGCACAAACTAATGAAAAACTGTTTTTT
J: TRBJ1-2; size: -; D: -; V: TRBV7-8; CDR3: CASSSLPQGAGYTF; DNA: TGTGCCAGCAGCTCCCTTCCGCAGGGCGCTGGCTACACCTTC
J: TRBJ2-3; size: few; D: TRBD2; V: TRBV20-1; CDR3: CSAILAGLTDTQYF; DNA: TGCAGTGCTATACTAGCGGGGTTGACAGATACGCAGTATTTT
J: TRBJ1-1; size: -; D: -; V: TRBV11-3; CDR3: CASSFRLQGYMEAFF; DNA: TGTGCCAGCAGCTTTCGTTTACAGGGCTACATGGAAGCTTTCTTT
J: TRBJ1-1; size: -; D: TRBD1; V: TRBV10-3; CDR3: CAISNRGNTEAFF; DNA: TGTGCCATCAGCAACAGGGGGAACACTGAAGCTTTCTTT
J: TRBJ2-2; size: -; D: TRBD2; V: TRBV20-1; CDR3: CSAERLAGDANTGELFF; DNA: TGCAGTGCGGAGAGACTAGCGGGGGACGCGAACACCGGGGAGCTGTTTTTT
J: TRBJ2-7; size: -; D: -; V: TRBV5-1; CDR3: CASSLIPGYEQYF; DNA: TGCGCCAGCAGCTTGATCCCGGGCTACGAGCAGTACTTC
J: TRBJ1-2; size: -; D: TRBD1; V: TRBV11-2; CDR3: CASSLEWRRGRGGYTF; DNA: TGTGCCAGCAGCTTAGAGTGGCGCAGGGGGCGAGGTGGCTACACCTTC
J: TRBJ2-7; size: -; D: -; V: TRBV24-1; CDR3: CATSDPAVSYEQYF; DNA: TGTGCCACCAGTGACCCCGCCGTCTCCTACGAGCAGTACTTC
J: TRBJ1-1; size: -; D: TRBD1; V: TRBV5-4; CDR3: CASSLSGGNQAFF; DNA: TGTGCCAGCAGCTTGTCAGGGGGCAATCAAGCTTTCTTT
J: TRBJ2-1; size: -; D: TRBD2; V: TRBV11-3; CDR3: CASSLDFGGAYNEQFF; DNA: TGTGCCAGCAGCTTAGATTTCGGGGGGGCCTACAATGAGCAGTTCTTT
J: TRBJ1-5; size: -; D: -; V: TRBV7-9; CDR3: CASSLEGRGFQPQHF; DNA: TGTGCCAGCAGCTTAGAGGGCAGGGGCTTTCAGCCCCAGCATTTT
J: TRBJ2-2; size: -; D: -; V: TRBV7-8; CDR3: CASRTGLSNTGELFF; DNA: TGTGCCAGCAGGACGGGGCTGTCGAACACCGGGGAGCTGTTTTTT
J: TRBJ2-2; size: -; D: -; V: TRBV29-1; CDR3: CSVRTGELFF; DNA: TGCAGCGTGCGAACGGGGGAGCTGTTTTTT
J: TRBJ1-1; size: -; D: -; V: TRBV19; CDR3: CASSMSFMNTEAFF; DNA: TGTGCCAGTAGTATGTCCTTCATGAACACTGAAGCTTTCTTT
J: TRBJ1-4; size: -; D: TRBD1; V: TRBV28; CDR3: CASSSRDRGNEKLFF; DNA: TGTGCCAGCAGTTCCAGGGACAGGGGCAATGAAAAACTGTTTTTT
J: TRBJ1-5; size: -; D: -; V: TRBV6-1; CDR3: CASSEQTYNQPQHF; DNA: TGTGCCAGCAGCGAACAGACTTACAATCAGCCCCAGCATTTT
J: TRBJ2-1; size: -; D: TRBD2; V: TRBV25-1; CDR3: CASSVSGGANNEQFF; DNA: TGTGCCAGCAGTGTTAGCGGGGGGGCAAACAATGAGCAGTTCTTC
J: TRBJ1-5; size: -; D: TRBD1; V: TRBV15; CDR3: CATSVGGFGQPQHF; DNA: TGTGCCACCAGCGTAGGGGGCTTCGGTCAGCCCCAGCATTTT
J: TRBJ2-7; size: once; D: TRBD1; V: TRBV20-1; CDR3: CSAPRQGGNEQYF; DNA: TGCAGTGCCCCGAGACAGGGTGGCAACGAGCAGTACTTC
J: TRBJ2-3; size: -; D: -; V: TRBV7-3; CDR3: CASSLGLPADTQYF; DNA: TGTGCCAGCAGCTTAGGCCTTCCGGCAGATACGCAGTATTTT
J: TRBJ2-2; size: -; D: -; V: TRBV20-1; CDR3: CSARDWGGGGTGELFF; DNA: TGCAGTGCTAGAGATTGGGGGGGCGGCGGCACCGGGGAGCTGTTTTTT